This T cell receptor beta chain was sequenced in a study of cytomegalovirus exposure and HLA in healthy donors. In the study overall: Out of 398 genotyped donors, about 80% belonged to the Caucasian-associated ancestry cluster.

Regarding this clone: Its cognate antigen is unknown.

This PCR relied on a set of 60 Vbeta primers and 13 Jbeta primers. The method was immunoSEQ multiplex PCR; TCRdb's version includes in-frame clones alone and lacks a portion of them. This sample has approximately 130,000 clones, with 75% found just once. Study-wide points: CMV antigen specificity was confirmed in vitro for a few CMV-associated chains.

At the time of sampling, donors were nominally healthy, though unrecorded immune exposures were likely. Trimming at V came to 6 bases and at J to 3 bases, leaving 4 bases not matched to a gene. Germline V gene sequence: CDR1 MDHEN, CDR2 SYDVKM. This CDR3 contains 13 residues. The sample was PBMCs. This receptor was taken from a man aged 25 to 45 in good health and CMV-seronegative. The V call is TRBV28, the J call TRBJ1-1, with 7 bases aligning to TRBD1. CDR3 in DNA: TGTGCCAGCAGGATACAGGGGTACACTGAAGCTTTCTTT. As protein: CASRIQGYTEAFF.